The clone carrying this TCR beta chain was counted many times. Its antigen is unidentified. This CDR3 comprises 12 residues. The V gene lost 7 bases and the J gene lost 7 bases, with 11 bases spanning the gap. Germline lookup yields CDR1 SNHLY and CDR2 FYNNEI. The sample belongs to a study of regulatory T cells in long-lasting Graves disease. Background on the study: The antithyroid drugs taken by newly diagnosed Graves' patients had been used for under 3 months.

The time point here: newly diagnosed GD, antithyroid drugs for less than 3 months. The TCR library used RNA extracted from PBMCs. Arm-PCR of CDR3 regions and iRepertoire HTBI primers were the basis on which TCR beta libraries were built. TCRdb called the multiplex PCR reads again in MiXCR, with one record for every CDR3 protein. The table has about 500,000 distinct CDR3 sequences, 15% to 20% seen once. Study-wide points: The number of shared public clonotypes was higher in persistent patients (roughly 3,000) than new patients (just over 950).

These records were also assigned to another study, of T cells in Graves' hyperthyroidism and ophthalmopathy. From that study: For the diagnoses, clinical symptoms, serum thyroxine and TRAb, thyroid ultrasound and orbital computed tomography were used. Most thyroid clonotypes with frequency above 0.001 were detected in blood.

The receptor's source is a man aged 40-50 years with Graves disease. This chain connects TRBV2 to TRBJ2-1; D is ambiguous. The source material was peripheral blood mononuclear cells (PBMCs), sampled at new diagnosis, from a patient treated with antithyroid drugs. CDR3 sequence reads: CASIVALNEQFF. In DNA, the CDR3 is TGTGCCAGCATTGTGGCCTTGAATGAGCAGTTCTTC.